The 25 T cell receptor beta chains presented below share a single source sample, sequenced in a study of blood T cell repertoires in COVID-19. TCRdb's table, derived via immunoSEQ multiplex PCR, lists solely in-frame clones and lacks some. The sample holds 160,000 or so clones, over 75% seen once. The sequencing input was peripheral blood. Receptor source: a man between 65 and 79 years old who had recovered from COVID-19.

The chain combines TRBV6-5 with TRBJ2-1; TRBD2 matches 7 bases. The CDR3 is 11 residues long. From germline, CDR1 is MNHEY and CDR2 SVGAGI. J lost 10 bases, V lost 10 bases, and 7 bases had no gene match. The CDR3: CATGEGMEQFF. The CDR3 DNA is TGTGCCACTGGGGAGGGAATGGAGCAGTTCTTC.

The chain links TRBV9 to TRBJ2-2; 11 bases fit TRBD1. V lost 4 bases and J lost 3; bases outside the gene matches: 8. This CDR3 has 17 residues. Per the germline V gene, CDR1 is SGDLS and CDR2 is YYNGEE. The CDR3 DNA reads TGTGCCAGCAGCCGGACAGGGGGCGCCGCGGACACCGGGGAGCTGTTTTTT. This codes for CASSRTGGAADTGELFF.

The gene calls are TRBV5-8 and TRBJ2-1; 10 nucleotides agree with TRBD1. The germline CDR1 and CDR2 sequences are SGHTS and YDEGEE. CDR3 length equals 17 residues. J was trimmed by 7 bases and V by 2 bases; bases with no gene match: 12. The CDR3 loop is CASSFEVGTGAINEQFF. CDR3 bases: TGTGCCAGCAGCTTCGAAGTCGGGACAGGGGCAATTAATGAGCAGTTCTTC.

The chain employs TRBV15 and TRBJ2-1; 7 positions agree with TRBD2. V was clipped by 5 bases and J by 8 bases; unmatched bases: 15. This CDR3 has 16 residues. From germline, CDR1 is LNHNV and CDR2 YYDKDF (reference sequence). CDR3 DNA: TGTGCCACCAGCTCCCGGGGAGGGAGGGCCTTGGATGAGCAGTTCTTC. It yields the protein CATSSRGGRALDEQFF.

The chain combines TRBV3-1 (or the pseudogene TRBV3-2) with TRBJ2-3; 7 bases agree with TRBD1. V shed 3 bases and J 6 bases; nucleotides not matched to a gene: 6. Germline V gene data show CDR1 as LGHDT and CDR2 as YNNKEL (reference sequence). The length of the CDR3 is 14 residues. The CDR3 loop is CASSQYRGADTQYF. DNA of the CDR3: TGTGCCAGCAGCCAGTACAGGGGAGCGGATACGCAGTATTTT.

This clone showed up just once. The gene calls are TRBV7-9 and TRBJ1-2; 8 nucleotides line up with TRBD1. CDR1 and CDR2 from the germline V gene are SEHNR and FQNEAQ (reference sequence). J was trimmed by 8 bases and V by 5 bases; bases with no gene match: 7. This CDR3 region has 13 residues. CDR3 sequence reads: CASSPFGTGGYTF. The CDR3 DNA is TGTGCCAGCAGCCCCTTTGGGACAGGCGGCTACACCTTC. Full variable domain (remainder filled in from reference TRBV7-9 and TRBJ1-2): DTGVSQNPRHKITKRGQNVTFRCDPISEHNRLYWYRQTLGQGPEFLTYFQNEAQLEKSRLLSDRFSAERPKGSFSTLEIQRTEQGDSAMYLCASSPFGTGGYTFGSGTRLTVV.

The chain has TRBV7-2 and TRBJ2-1; D gene ambiguous. The V end lost 0 bases, the J end lost 6 bases, and 9 bases lay between the germline ends. The V gene's germline CDR1 is SGHTA and CDR2 FQGNSA. CDR3 length: 14 amino acids. CDR3 loop: CASSLALPGNEQFF. The CDR3 DNA is TGTGCCAGCAGCTTAGCGCTACCCGGCAATGAGCAGTTCTTC. The full variable domain, its missing parts supplied by reference TRBV7-2 and TRBJ2-1, is GAGVSQSPSNKVTEKGKDVELRCDPISGHTALYWYRQSLGQGLEFLIYFQGNSAPDKSGLPSDRFSAERTGGSVSTLTIQRTQQEDSAVYLCASSLALPGNEQFFGPGTRLTVL.

The V and J genes are TRBV18 and TRBJ1-4; D gene uncertain. The germline gives CDR1 KGHSH, CDR2 LQKENI. V gave up 6 bases and J gave up 5 bases, with 10 bases separating them. This CDR3 contains 13 residues. In nucleotides, the CDR3 is TGTGCCAGCTCCACGGCGGGGAATGAAAAACTGTTTTTT. This codes for CASSTAGNEKLFF. Based on the CDR3 plus reference TRBV18 and TRBJ1-4, the full variable domain is NAGVMQNPRHLVRRRGQEARLRCSPMKGHSHVYWYRQLPEEGLKFMVYLQKENIIDESGMPKERFSAEFPKEGPSILRIQQVVRGDSAAYFCASSTAGNEKLFFGSGTQLSVL.

The rearrangement uses TRBV28 and TRBJ1-6; weak D call: TRBD1 (5 bases). The V and J ends lost 3 bases and 9 bases respectively, with 12 bases between them. The CDR3 runs to 14 residues. CDR1 is MDHEN and CDR2 is SYDVKM in the germline V gene. CDR3 protein: CASSFSTGSSPLHF. CDR3 nucleotide sequence: TGTGCCAGCAGTTTCAGTACAGGAAGTTCACCCCTCCACTTT.

V and J are TRBV19 and TRBJ2-5; TRBD2 agrees at 10 bases. The germline gives CDR1 LNHDA, CDR2 SQIVND (reference sequence). The junction had 5 bases not matched to a gene; V was cut back by 5 bases and J by 2 bases. The CDR3 sequence is 15 residues long. The CDR3 region is CASSYRTSGQETQYF. DNA of the CDR3: TGTGCCAGTAGTTACCGGACTAGCGGACAAGAGACCCAGTACTTC.

This rearrangement joins TRBV4-2 to TRBJ2-3, with 8 bases fitting TRBD1. The trim removed 0 bases at V and 4 bases at J, leaving 6 bases unmatched. CDR1 and CDR2 from the germline V gene are LGHNA and YNFKEQ. This CDR3 has 16 residues. In nucleotides, the CDR3 is TGTGCCAGCAGCCAAGAGGGGACAGGAGGTGCAGATACGCAGTATTTT. As protein: CASSQEGTGGADTQYF.

V gene TRBV27 combines with J gene TRBJ2-1, with 10 bases matching TRBD2. The CDR3 totals 15 residues. Unmatched junction bases numbered 3, after V lost 1 base and J lost 6 bases. Germline lookup yields CDR1 MNHEY and CDR2 SMNVEV (reference sequence). The CDR3: CASSLFSGRFNEQFF. The CDR3 DNA reads as TGTGCCAGCAGTTTATTTAGCGGGAGGTTCAATGAGCAGTTCTTC.

The V gene is TRBV19, the J gene TRBJ2-1, with 15 bases matching TRBD2. Losses at the gene ends were 10 bases for V and 7 bases for J; bases not matched to a gene: 11. Germline CDR1 LNHDA, CDR2 SQIVND (reference sequence). The CDR3 consists of 16 residues. CDR3 in amino acids: CATLGLAGGPTNEQFF. As DNA, the CDR3 is TGTGCCACCTTAGGACTAGCGGGAGGGCCTACAAATGAGCAGTTCTTC.

This sequence joins TRBV5-1 and TRBJ2-7, with 9 bases aligning to TRBD1. The CDR3 runs to 14 residues. The J segment lost 7 bases and the V segment lost 2 bases, leaving 7 bases of the junction unmatched. The germline CDR1 and CDR2 sequences are SGHRS and YFSETQ. CDR3 sequence: CASSFAQGAGEQYF. The CDR3 DNA follows: TGCGCCAGCAGCTTCGCACAGGGGGCGGGGGAGCAGTACTTC.

The sample holds many counts of this clone. V and J are TRBV19 and TRBJ2-5; no definite D call. The germline V and J ends were trimmed by 3 bases and 4 bases, with 15 bases remaining between them. The CDR3 runs to 15 residues. CDR1 LNHDA and CDR2 SQIVND come from the germline V gene (reference sequence). The CDR3 DNA is TGTGCCAGTAGTATGGCCGGAACACAGAGAGAGACCCAGTACTTC. Its protein product is CASSMAGTQRETQYF.

This clone has a handful of counts. CDR3 residues: CASSLNAGFGYTF. The CDR3 coding sequence is TGTGCCAGCAGTTTAAATGCAGGGTTTGGCTACACCTTC. V usage is TRBV28 and J usage is TRBJ1-2; D is perhaps TRBD1 (5 bases). Germline V gene lookup returns CDR1 MDHEN and CDR2 SYDVKM. The germline V and J ends were trimmed by 2 bases and 7 bases, with 11 bases remaining between them. The CDR3 sequence is 13 residues long.

The chain has TRBV15 and TRBJ1-5; TRBD1 matches at 9 bases. The germline V gene has CDR1 LNHNV and CDR2 YYDKDF (reference sequence). Losses at the gene ends were 4 bases for V and 5 bases for J; bases not matched to a gene: 6. The CDR3 has 15 residues. The DNA for the CDR3 is TGTGCCACCAGCATAACCGGGACAGGGCATCAGCCCCAGCATTTT. As protein: CATSITGTGHQPQHF.

Points on this clone: One end of the junction does not line up with germline, which may come from a read error. The chain employs TRBV5-1 and TRBJ2-3; weak D call: TRBD2 (6 bases). Germline-derived CDR1 and CDR2 are SGHRS and YFSETQ. The CDR3 is made up of 16 amino acids. Here the CDR3 reads CASRLGPGGSTDTQYF. CDR3 DNA: TGCGCCAGCAGGTTGGGACCAGGAGGGAGCACAGATACGCAGTATTTT.

The CDR3 here is CASGGTSYGYTF. The CDR3 DNA is TGTGCCTCAGGAGGCACCTCCTATGGCTACACCTTC. The chain links TRBV10-3 to TRBJ1-2, with no clear D. Germline values: CDR1 ENHRY, CDR2 SYGVKD. The CDR3 has 12 amino acids. V lost 11 bases and J 4 bases, leaving 14 bases between the germline ends.

The chain employs TRBV15 and TRBJ1-3, with D possibly TRBD1 on 5 matching bases. This CDR3 is 16 amino acids long. V gave up 0 bases and J gave up 3 bases, with 12 bases separating them. Per germline, CDR1 LNHNV and CDR2 YYDKDF (reference sequence). CDR3 sequence reads: CATSRDSPGDGNTIYF. As DNA, the CDR3 is TGTGCCACCAGCAGAGATAGTCCGGGGGATGGAAACACCATATATTTT.

V and J are TRBV4-1 and TRBJ2-2; D may be TRBD1 (6 bases). Trimming removed 5 bases from V and 2 bases from J, with 12 bases in between. The CDR3 runs 15 residues. Germline CDR1 reads MGHRA; CDR2 reads YSYEKL. In nucleotides, the CDR3 is TGCGCCAGCAGCTATCGACAGGTTAACACCGGGGAGCTGTTTTTT. This translates into CASSYRQVNTGELFF.

The chain employs TRBV7-2 and TRBJ2-7, with 12 bases aligning to TRBD2. The CDR3 has 15 amino acids. V trimming: 4 bases; J trimming: 3 bases; junction bases outside the gene matches: 4. Germline V gene data show CDR1 as SGHTA and CDR2 as FQGNSA. CDR3 in amino acids: CASSSGLAGIYEQYF. CDR3 nucleotides: TGTGCCAGCAGCTCCGGACTAGCGGGAATCTACGAGCAGTACTTC.

This sequence joins TRBV5-6 and TRBJ2-7; D remains unclear. Germline lookup yields CDR1 SGHDT and CDR2 YYEEEE. Trimming took 3 bases from V and 3 from J, leaving 16 bases between them. This CDR3 contains 15 residues. CDR3 protein: CASSSATRPLYEQYF. In DNA, the CDR3 is TGTGCCAGCAGCTCCGCAACGCGCCCCCTCTACGAGCAGTACTTC.

This clone was found once. The rearrangement uses TRBV5-6 and TRBJ2-7, with 14 bases lining up with TRBD2. This CDR3 is 14 amino acids long. V lost 3 bases to trimming and J lost 10 bases; unmatched junction nucleotides: 6. Germline V gives CDR1 SGHDT, CDR2 YYEEEE. The CDR3 DNA reads as TGTGCCAGCAGCTACCCGGGACTAGCGGGAGCACAGTACTTC. Translation gives CASSYPGLAGAQYF.

V usage is TRBV7-2 and J usage is TRBJ1-1, with D possibly TRBD1 on 6 matching bases. The germline V gene has CDR1 SGHTA and CDR2 FQGNSA. The ends were cut back, 3 bases at V and 5 bases at J, with 13 bases in the middle. The CDR3 runs 14 residues. Here the CDR3 reads CASSFKMRGTEAFF. The CDR3, as DNA: TGTGCCAGCAGCTTCAAAATGAGGGGGACTGAAGCTTTCTTT.